This T cell receptor beta chain is drawn from a study of regulatory T cells in long-lasting Graves disease. iRepertoire HTBI primers and Arm-PCR of CDR3 regions built TCR beta libraries. From the multiplex PCR reads, TCRdb called clonotypes with MiXCR, one entry per CDR3 protein. The data hold some 430,000 distinct CDR3 sequences, with 20% to 25% observed a single time. This clonotype was observed many times. Its antigen is undetermined. Study results and limitations: With persistent disease, TRBV28, TRBJ1-2 and TRBJ2-5 were the favored segments. Persistent Graves' patients showed less TCR diversity than newly diagnosed patients showed.

V lost 1 base, J lost 5 bases, and 1 base stayed unmatched. The germline V gene encodes CDR1 MNHNS and CDR2 SASEGT. The CDR3 totals 14 residues. Time point reported: persistent/refractory GD, antithyroid drugs over 5 years with positive TRAb. Isolated PBMC RNA provided the starting material for the TCR library. The chain couples TRBV6-1 to TRBJ2-5; 10 bases are a match to TRBD2. Sequences were derived from peripheral blood mononuclear cells (PBMCs), sampled when the disease was refractory, from a patient treated with antithyroid drugs. The TCR was taken from a female donor with Graves disease. The CDR3 DNA follows: TGTGCCAGCAGTGAAGAGCGGGGGGGGGAGACCCAGTACTTC. Protein: CASSEERGGETQYF.